The sequence of this T cell receptor beta chain was determined in a study of T cells in Graves' hyperthyroidism and ophthalmopathy. Amplification of TCR beta CDR3 regions was performed using RNA transcripts as template. The HTBI set primed first-round TCR CDR3 RT-PCR. One entry per CDR3 protein, called by TCRdb with MiXCR from the multiplex PCR reads. The profile shows some 690,000 distinct CDR3 sequences, approximately 15% of them singletons. The CDR3 runs 15 residues. The V end lost 2 bases, the J end lost 8 bases, and 16 bases lay between the germline ends. Germline V gene sequence: CDR1 ENHRY, CDR2 SYGVKD. Study outcomes and limitations: Classification by a 13 V-J model distinguished ophthalmopathy from stable hyperthyroidism. With a median lead of 6.5 months before onset, the model predicted ophthalmopathy.

Hyperthyroidism patients were newly diagnosed, had disease duration under 2 months, and were aged 18 to 65 years. About 10 ml fresh peripheral blood yielded the PBMCs. This clonotype was detected only a few times. Its antigen is currently unknown. The chain is built from TRBV10-3 and TRBJ2-1; D might be TRBD2 (5 bases). The sample comprised blood. The sequence was obtained from a man aged 50-60 years with Graves' hyperthyroidism. The CDR3 sequence is CAISEETTFRYEQFF. The CDR3 bases are TGTGCCATCAGTGAGGAGACTACCTTTAGGTATGAGCAGTTCTTC.